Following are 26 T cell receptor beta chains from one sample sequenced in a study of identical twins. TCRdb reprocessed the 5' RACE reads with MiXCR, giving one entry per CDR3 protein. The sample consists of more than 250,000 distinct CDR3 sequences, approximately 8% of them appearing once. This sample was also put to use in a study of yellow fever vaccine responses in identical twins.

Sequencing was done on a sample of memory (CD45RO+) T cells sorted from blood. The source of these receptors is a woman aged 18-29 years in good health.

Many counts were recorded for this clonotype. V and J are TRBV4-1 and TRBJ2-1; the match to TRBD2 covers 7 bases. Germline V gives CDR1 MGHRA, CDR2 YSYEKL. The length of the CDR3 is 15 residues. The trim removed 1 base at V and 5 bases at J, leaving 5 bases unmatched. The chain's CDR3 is CASSQGASGHNEQFF. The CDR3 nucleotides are TGCGCCAGCAGCCAAGGGGCTAGCGGCCACAATGAGCAGTTCTTC.

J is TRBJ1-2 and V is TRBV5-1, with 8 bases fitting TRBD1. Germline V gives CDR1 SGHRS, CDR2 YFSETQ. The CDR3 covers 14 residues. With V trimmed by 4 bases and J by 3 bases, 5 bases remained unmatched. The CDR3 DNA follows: TGCGCCAGCAGCCGAACACAGGGGGACTATGGCTACACCTTC. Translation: CASSRTQGDYGYTF. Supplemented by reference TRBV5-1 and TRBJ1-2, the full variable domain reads KAGVTQTPRYLIKTRGQQVTLSCSPISGHRSVSWYQQTPGQGLQFLFEYFSETQRNKGNFPGRFSGRQFSNSRSEMNVSTLELGDSALYLCASSRTQGDYGYTFGSGTRLTVV.

The CDR3 DNA is TGTGCCAGCAGCTTAACCACCAGCGGGAGCTCCTACAATGAGCAGTTCTTC. This translates into CASSLTTSGSSYNEQFF. The chain recombines TRBV7-6 with TRBJ2-1, with 8 positions matching TRBD2. The CDR3 totals 17 residues. Unmatched junction bases numbered 6, after V lost 2 bases and J lost 0 bases. Per the germline V gene, CDR1 is SGHVS and CDR2 is FNYEAQ.

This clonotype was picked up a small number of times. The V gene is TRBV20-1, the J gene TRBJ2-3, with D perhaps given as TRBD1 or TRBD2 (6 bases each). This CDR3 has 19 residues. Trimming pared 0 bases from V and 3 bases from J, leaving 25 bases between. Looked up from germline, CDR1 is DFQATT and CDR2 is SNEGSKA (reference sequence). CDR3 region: CSARDLAGTIGRGTDTQYF. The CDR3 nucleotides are TGCAGTGCTAGAGATCTTGCGGGAACCATTGGTAGGGGGACAGATACGCAGTATTTT.

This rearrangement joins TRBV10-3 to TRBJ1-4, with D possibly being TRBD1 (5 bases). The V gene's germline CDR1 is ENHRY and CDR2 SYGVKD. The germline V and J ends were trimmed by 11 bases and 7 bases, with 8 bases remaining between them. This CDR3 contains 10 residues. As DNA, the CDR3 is TGTGCCTGTGGGGGTGAAAAACTGTTTTTT. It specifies CACGGEKLFF.

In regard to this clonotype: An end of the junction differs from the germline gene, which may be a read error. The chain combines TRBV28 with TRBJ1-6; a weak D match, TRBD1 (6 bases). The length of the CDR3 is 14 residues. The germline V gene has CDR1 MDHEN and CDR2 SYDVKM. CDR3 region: CASSLAGENSPLLF. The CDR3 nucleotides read TGTGCCAGCAGTTTAGCAGGGGAAAATTCACCCCTCCTCTTT.

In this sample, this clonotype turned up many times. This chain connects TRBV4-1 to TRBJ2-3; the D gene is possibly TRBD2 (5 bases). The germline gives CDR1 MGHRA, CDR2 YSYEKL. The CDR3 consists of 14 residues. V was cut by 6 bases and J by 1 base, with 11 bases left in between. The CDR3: CASSQVGGTDTQYF. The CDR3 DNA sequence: TGCGCCAGCAGTCAGGTCGGGGGCACAGATACGCAGTATTTT.

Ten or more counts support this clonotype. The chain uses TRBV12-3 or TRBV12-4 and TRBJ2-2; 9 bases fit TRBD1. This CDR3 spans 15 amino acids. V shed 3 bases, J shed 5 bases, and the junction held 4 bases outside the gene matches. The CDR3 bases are TGTGCCAGCAGTTTTCCCGGGACAGGGACCGGGGAGCTGTTTTTT. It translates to CASSFPGTGTGELFF.

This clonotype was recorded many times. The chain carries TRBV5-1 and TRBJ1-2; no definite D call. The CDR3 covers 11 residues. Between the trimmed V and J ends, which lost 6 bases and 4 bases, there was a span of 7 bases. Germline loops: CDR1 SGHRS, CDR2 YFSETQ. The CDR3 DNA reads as TGCGCCAGCAATCCCCCCTATGGCTACACCTTC. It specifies CASNPPYGYTF.

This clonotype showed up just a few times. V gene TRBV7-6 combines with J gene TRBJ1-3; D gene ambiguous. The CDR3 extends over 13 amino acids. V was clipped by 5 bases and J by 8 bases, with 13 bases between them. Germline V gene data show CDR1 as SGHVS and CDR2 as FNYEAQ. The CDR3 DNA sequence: TGTGCCAGCAGCCCCTCATATGGGGACACCATATATTTT. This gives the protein CASSPSYGDTIYF.

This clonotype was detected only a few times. In nucleotides, the CDR3 is TGTGCCAGCAGTGAAACCGGGACAGCGAGCAATCAGCCCCAGCATTTT. It encodes CASSETGTASNQPQHF. The genes are TRBV6-1 and TRBJ1-5; 7 bases are shared with TRBD1. The CDR3 loop spans 16 amino acids. Germline CDR1 MNHNS, CDR2 SASEGT. After removal of 2 bases from V and 1 base from J, the junction contained 5 bases not matched to a gene.

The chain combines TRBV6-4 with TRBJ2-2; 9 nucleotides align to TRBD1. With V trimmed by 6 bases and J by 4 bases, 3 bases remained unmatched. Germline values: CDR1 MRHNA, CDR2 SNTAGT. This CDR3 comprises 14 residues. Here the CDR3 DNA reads TGTGCCAGCAGGAAGGACAGGGGCACCGGGGAGCTGTTTTTT. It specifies CASRKDRGTGELFF.

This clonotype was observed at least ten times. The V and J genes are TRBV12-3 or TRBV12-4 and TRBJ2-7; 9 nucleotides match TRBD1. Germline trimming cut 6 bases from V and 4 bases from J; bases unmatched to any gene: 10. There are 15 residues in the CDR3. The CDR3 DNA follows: TGTGCCAGCAGCACTTCCCCGGACAGGGGTTACGAGCAGTACTTC. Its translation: CASSTSPDRGYEQYF.

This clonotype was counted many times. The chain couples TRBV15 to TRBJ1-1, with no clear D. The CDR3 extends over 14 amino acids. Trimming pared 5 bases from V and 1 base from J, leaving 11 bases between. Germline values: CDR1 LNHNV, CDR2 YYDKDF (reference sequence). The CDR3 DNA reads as TGTGCCACCAGCGTTTTGCAGCCGAACACTGAAGCTTTCTTT. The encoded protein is CATSVLQPNTEAFF.

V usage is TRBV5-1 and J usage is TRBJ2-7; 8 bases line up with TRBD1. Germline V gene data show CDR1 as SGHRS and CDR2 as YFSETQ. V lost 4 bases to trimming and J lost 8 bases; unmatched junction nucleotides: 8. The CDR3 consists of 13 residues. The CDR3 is CASSGEQGVKQYF. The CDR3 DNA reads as TGCGCCAGCAGCGGCGAACAGGGGGTGAAGCAGTACTTC.

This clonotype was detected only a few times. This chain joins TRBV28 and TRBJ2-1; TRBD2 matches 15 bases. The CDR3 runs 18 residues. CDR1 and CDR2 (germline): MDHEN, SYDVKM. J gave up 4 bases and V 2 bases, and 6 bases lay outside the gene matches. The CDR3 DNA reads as TGTGCCAGCAGTTTACTAGGACTAGCGGGGGGGCCGTACAATGAGCAGTTCTTC. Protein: CASSLLGLAGGPYNEQFF.

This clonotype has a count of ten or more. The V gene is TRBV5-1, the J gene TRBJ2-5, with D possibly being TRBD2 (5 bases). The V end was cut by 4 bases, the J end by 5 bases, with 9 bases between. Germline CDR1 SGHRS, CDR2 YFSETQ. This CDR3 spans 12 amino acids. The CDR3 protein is CASSLTGETQYF. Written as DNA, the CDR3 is TGCGCCAGCAGCCTGACGGGGGAGACCCAGTACTTC.

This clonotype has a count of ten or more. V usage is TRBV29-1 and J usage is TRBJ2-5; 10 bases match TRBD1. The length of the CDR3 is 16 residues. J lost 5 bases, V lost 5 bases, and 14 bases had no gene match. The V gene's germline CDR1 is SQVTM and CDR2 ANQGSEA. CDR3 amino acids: CSVPPLGQGNFETQYF. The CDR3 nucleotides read TGCAGCGTTCCACCCCTGGGACAGGGGAATTTTGAGACCCAGTACTTC.

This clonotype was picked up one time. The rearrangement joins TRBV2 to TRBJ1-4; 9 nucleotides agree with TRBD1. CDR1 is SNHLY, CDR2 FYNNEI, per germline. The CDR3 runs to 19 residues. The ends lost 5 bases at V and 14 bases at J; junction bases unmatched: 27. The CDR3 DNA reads TGTGCCAGCAGTTTCGAGGCAACTACACCCGGGACAGGGTGGGATAGTCTGTTTTTT. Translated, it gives CASSFEATTPGTGWDSLFF. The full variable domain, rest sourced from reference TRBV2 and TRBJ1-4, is EPEVTQTPSHQVTQMGQEVILRCVPISNHLYFYWYRQILGQKVEFLVSFYNNEISEKSEIFDDQFSVERPDGSNFTLKIRSTKLEDSAMYFCASSFEATTPGTGWDSLFFGSGTQLSVL.

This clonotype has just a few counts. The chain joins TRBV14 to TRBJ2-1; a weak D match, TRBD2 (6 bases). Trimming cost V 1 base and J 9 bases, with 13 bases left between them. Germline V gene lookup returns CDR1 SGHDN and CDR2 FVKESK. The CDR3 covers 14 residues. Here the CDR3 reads CASSQVALGGEQFF. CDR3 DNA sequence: TGTGCCAGCAGCCAAGTAGCCCTGGGGGGTGAGCAGTTCTTC.

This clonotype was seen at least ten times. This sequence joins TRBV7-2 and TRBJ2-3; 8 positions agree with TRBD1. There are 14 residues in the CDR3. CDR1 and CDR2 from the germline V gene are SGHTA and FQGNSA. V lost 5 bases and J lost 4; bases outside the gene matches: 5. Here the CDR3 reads CASSPRQGSDTQYF. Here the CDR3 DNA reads TGTGCCAGCAGCCCCCGACAGGGGTCAGATACGCAGTATTTT.

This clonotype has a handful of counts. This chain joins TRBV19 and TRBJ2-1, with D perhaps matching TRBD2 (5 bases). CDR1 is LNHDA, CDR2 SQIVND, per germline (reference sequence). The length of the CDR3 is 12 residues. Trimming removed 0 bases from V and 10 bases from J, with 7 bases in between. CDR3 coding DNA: TGTGCCAGTAGTATAGACCGACTAGAGCAGTTCTTC. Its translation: CASSIDRLEQFF.

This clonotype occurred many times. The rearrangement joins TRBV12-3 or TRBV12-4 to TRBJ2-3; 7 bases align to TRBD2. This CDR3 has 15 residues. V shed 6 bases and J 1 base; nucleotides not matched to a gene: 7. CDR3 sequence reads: CASRLSGVGTDTQYF. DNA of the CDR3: TGTGCCAGCAGATTGAGCGGGGTGGGCACAGATACGCAGTATTTT.

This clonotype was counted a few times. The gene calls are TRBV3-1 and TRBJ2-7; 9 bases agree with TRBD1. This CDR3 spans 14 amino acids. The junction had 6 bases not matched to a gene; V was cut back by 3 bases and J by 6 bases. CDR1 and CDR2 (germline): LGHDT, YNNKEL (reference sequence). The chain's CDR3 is CASSHGQGTGEQYF. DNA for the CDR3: TGTGCCAGCAGCCACGGACAGGGGACTGGCGAGCAGTACTTC.

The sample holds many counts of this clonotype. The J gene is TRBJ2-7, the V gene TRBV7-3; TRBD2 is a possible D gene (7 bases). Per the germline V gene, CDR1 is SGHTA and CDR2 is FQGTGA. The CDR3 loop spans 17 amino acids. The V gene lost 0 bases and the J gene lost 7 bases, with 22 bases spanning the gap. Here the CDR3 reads CASSLTSPGGGRGEQYF. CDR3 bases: TGTGCCAGCAGCTTAACGTCCCCGGGGGGCGGCAGAGGGGAGCAGTACTTC.

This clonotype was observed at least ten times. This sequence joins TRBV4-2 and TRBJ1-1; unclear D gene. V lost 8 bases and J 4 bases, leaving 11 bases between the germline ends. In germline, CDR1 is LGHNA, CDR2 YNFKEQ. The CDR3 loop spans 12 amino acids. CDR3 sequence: CASSVSGTEAFF. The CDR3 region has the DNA TGTGCCAGCTCCGTATCGGGCACTGAAGCTTTCTTT.